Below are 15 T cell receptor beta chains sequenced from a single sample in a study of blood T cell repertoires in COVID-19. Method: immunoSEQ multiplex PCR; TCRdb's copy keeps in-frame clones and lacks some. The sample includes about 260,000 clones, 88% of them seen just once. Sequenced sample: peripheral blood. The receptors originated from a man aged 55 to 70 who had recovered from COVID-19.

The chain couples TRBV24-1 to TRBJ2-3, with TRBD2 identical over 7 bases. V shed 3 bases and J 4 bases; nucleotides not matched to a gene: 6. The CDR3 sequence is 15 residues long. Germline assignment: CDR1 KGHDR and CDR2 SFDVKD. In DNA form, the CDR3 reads TGTGCCACCAGTGATGAGCGGGGTCGGGCAGATACGCAGTATTTT. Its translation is CATSDERGRADTQYF.

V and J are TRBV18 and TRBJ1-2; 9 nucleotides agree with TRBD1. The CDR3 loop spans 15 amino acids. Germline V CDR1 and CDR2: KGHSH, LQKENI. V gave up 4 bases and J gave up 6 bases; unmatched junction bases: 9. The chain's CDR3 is CASSQQGANGHGYTF. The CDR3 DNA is TGTGCCAGCTCACAACAGGGGGCGAACGGACATGGCTACACCTTC. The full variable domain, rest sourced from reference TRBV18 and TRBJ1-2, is NAGVMQNPRHLVRRRGQEARLRCSPMKGHSHVYWYRQLPEEGLKFMVYLQKENIIDESGMPKERFSAEFPKEGPSILRIQQVVRGDSAAYFCASSQQGANGHGYTFGSGTRLTVV.

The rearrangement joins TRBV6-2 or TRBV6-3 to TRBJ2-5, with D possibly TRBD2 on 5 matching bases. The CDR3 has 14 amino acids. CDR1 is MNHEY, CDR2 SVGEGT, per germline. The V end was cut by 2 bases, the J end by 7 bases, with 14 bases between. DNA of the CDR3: TGTGCCAGCAGTTACGCGGCTAGCCGAGGGACCCAGTACTTC. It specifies CASSYAASRGTQYF.

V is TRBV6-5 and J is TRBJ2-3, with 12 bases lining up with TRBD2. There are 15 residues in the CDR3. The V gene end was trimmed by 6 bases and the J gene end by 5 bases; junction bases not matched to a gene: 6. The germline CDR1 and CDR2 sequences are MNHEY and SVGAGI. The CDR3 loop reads CASSASGGALDTQYF. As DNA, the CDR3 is TGTGCCAGCAGCGCTAGCGGGGGGGCCTTAGATACGCAGTATTTT.

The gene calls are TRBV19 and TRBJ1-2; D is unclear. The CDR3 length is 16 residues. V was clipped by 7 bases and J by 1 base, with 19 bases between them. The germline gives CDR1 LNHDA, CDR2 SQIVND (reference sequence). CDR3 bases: TGTGCCAGTAATAGGCTAGGTGAAGATAATAACTATGGCTACACCTTC. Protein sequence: CASNRLGEDNNYGYTF.

Here the CDR3 DNA reads TGTGCCAGCAGCCCGGAGGGGTTCTCAAAGGCAGATACGCAGTATTTT. Translating it yields CASSPEGFSKADTQYF. The genes are TRBV9 and TRBJ2-3, with D tentatively TRBD2 (6 bases). The length of the CDR3 is 16 residues. The germline V gene has CDR1 SGDLS and CDR2 YYNGEE. V shed 4 bases and J shed 4 bases, with 19 bases lying between them.

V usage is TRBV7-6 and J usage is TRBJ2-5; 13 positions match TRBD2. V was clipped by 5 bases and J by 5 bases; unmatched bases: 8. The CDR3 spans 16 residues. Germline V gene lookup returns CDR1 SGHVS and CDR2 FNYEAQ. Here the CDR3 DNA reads TGTGCCAGCAGCCAACTAGCGGGGGGGCTTGTCGAGACCCAGTACTTC. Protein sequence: CASSQLAGGLVETQYF.

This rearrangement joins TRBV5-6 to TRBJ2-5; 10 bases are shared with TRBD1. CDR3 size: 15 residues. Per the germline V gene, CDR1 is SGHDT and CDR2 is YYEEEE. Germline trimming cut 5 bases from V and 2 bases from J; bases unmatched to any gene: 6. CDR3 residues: CASRAPGQGQETQYF. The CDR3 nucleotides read TGTGCCAGCAGGGCACCGGGACAGGGGCAAGAGACCCAGTACTTC.

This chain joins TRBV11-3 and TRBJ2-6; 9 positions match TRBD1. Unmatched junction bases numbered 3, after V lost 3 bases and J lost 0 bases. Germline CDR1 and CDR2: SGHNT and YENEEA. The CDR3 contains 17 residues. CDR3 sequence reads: CASSFGTGNSGANVLTF. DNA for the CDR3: TGTGCCAGCAGCTTCGGGACAGGGAACTCTGGGGCCAACGTCCTGACTTTC.

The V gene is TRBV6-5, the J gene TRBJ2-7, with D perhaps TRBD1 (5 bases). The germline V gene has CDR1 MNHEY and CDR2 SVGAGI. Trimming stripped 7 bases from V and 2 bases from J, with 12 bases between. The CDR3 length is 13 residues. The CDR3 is CASKTPGPYEQYF. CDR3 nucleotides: TGTGCCAGCAAAACCCCAGGGCCCTACGAGCAGTACTTC.

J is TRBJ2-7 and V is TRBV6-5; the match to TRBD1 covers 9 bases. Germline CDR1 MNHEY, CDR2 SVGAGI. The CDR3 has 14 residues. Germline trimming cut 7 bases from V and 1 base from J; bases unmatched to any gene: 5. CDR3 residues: CASIWGQGSYEQYF. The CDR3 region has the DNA TGTGCCAGCATTTGGGGACAGGGATCCTACGAGCAGTACTTC.

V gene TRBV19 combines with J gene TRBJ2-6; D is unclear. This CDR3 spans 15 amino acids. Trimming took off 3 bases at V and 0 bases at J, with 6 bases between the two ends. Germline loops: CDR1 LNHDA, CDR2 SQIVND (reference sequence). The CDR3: CASSIVLSGANVLTF. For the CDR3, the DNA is TGTGCCAGTAGTATTGTACTCTCTGGGGCCAACGTCCTGACTTTC.

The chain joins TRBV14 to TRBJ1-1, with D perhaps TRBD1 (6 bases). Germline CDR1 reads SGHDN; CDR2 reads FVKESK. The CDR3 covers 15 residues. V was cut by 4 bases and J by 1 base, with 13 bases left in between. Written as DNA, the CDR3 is TGTGCCAGCAGCCCACAGGGTTTGGCGAACACTGAAGCTTTCTTT. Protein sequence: CASSPQGLANTEAFF.

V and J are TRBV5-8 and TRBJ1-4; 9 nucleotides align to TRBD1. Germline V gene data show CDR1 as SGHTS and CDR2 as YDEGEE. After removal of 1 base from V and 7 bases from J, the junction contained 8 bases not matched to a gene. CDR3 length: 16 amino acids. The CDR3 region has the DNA TGTGCCAGCAGCTTGTTCGTGGGACAGGGCGGTGAAAAACTGTTTTTT. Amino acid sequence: CASSLFVGQGGEKLFF.

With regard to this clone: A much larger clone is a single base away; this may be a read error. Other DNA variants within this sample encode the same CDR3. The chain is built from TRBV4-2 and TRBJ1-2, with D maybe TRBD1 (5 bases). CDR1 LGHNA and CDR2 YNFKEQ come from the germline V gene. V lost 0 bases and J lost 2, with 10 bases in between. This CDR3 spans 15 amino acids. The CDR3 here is CASSQDPTGNYGYTF. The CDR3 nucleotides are TGTGCCAGCAGCCAAGATCCCACAGGAAACTATGGCTACACCTTC.